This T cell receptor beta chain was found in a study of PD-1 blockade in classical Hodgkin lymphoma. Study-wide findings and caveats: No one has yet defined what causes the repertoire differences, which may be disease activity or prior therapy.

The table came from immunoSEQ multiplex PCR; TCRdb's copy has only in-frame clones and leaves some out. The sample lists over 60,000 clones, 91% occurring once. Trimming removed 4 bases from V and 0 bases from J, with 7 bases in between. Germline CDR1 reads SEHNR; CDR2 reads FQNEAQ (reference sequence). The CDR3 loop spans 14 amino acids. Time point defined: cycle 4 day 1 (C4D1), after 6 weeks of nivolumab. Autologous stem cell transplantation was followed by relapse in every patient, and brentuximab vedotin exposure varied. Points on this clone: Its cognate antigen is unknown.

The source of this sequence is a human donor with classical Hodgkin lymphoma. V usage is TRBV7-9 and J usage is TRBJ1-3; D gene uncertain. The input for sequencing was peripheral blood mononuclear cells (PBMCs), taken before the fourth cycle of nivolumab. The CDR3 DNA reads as TGTGCCAGCAGCTCGGGTCGCTCTGGAAACACCATATATTTT. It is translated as CASSSGRSGNTIYF.